This paragraph reports one TCR beta chain. Produced via immunoSEQ multiplex PCR; TCRdb's table is partial and in-frame only. Of about 200,000 clones in the sample, 80% to 90% were seen once. Germline-derived CDR1 and CDR2 are SGHTA and FQGNSA. V dropped 5 bases and J dropped 6 bases, with 14 bases sitting between them. The CDR3 is made up of 14 amino acids. These data come from a study of blood T cell repertoires in COVID-19. Study-level information: Researchers got acute and convalescent COVID-19 samples from the United States, Italy and Spain.

The rearrangement joins TRBV7-2 to TRBJ1-5; a possible D gene is TRBD1 (6 bases). The sequenced sample consisted of peripheral blood. The sequence came from a woman of 80 years or more with acute or convalescent COVID-19. The chain's CDR3 is CASSLRQVGQPQHF. DNA for the CDR3: TGTGCCAGCAGCCTTCGACAGGTTGGTCAGCCCCAGCATTTT.